This entry concerns a single T cell receptor beta chain. The sample originates from a study of OX40 agonist ivuxolimab in advanced cancers. TCRdb's table, derived via immunoSEQ multiplex PCR, lists solely in-frame clones and lacks some. The sample consists of approximately 100,000 clones, around 90% of them appearing once. This CDR3 has 15 residues. Per germline, CDR1 SGHKS and CDR2 YYEKEE (reference sequence). V was cut by 4 bases and J by 1 base, with 14 bases left in between. Sampling times: baseline, cycle 4 day 1, cycle 7 day 1. The receptor was isolated from an adult with an advanced solid tumor such as melanoma, head and neck, liver or kidney cancer. The chain has TRBV5-5 and TRBJ1-1; tentative D call: TRBD1 (6 bases). The sequences come from CD4+ or CD8+ T cells sorted from blood, collected in a trial of the OX40 agonist ivuxolimab. CDR3 bases: TGTGCCAGCAGCGAAACAGGGTCCCAGAACACTGAAGCTTTCTTT. The encoded protein is CASSETGSQNTEAFF.